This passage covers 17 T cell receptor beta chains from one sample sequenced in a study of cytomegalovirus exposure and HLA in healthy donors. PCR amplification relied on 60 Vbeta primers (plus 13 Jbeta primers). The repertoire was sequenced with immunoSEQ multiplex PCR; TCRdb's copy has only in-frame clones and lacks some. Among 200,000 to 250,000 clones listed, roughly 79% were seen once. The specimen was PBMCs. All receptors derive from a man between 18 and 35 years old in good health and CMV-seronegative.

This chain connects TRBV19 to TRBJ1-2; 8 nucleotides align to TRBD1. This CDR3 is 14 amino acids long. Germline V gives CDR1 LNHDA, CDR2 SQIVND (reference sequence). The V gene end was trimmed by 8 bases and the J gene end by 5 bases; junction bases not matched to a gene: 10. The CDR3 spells CASAEAGGGYGYTF. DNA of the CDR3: TGTGCCAGTGCCGAGGCAGGGGGCGGTTATGGCTACACCTTC.

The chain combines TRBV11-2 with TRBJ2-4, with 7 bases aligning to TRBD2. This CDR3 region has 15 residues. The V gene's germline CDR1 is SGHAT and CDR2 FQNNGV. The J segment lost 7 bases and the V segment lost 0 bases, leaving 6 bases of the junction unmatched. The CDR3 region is CASSLEGGKGNIQYF. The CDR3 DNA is TGTGCCAGCAGCTTAGAGGGGGGGAAGGGGAACATTCAGTACTTC.

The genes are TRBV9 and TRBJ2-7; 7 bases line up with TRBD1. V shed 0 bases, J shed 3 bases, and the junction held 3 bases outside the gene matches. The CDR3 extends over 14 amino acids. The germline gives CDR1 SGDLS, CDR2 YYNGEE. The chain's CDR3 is CASSVGDRFYEQYF. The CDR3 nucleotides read TGTGCCAGCAGCGTAGGGGACAGATTCTACGAGCAGTACTTC.

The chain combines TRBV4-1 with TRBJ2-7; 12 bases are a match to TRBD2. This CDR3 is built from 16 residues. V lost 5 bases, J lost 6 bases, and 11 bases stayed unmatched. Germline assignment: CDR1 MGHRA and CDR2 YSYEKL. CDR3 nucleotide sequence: TGCGCCAGCAGCTTCGATGGGACTAGCGGGCCTGGCGAGCAGTACTTC. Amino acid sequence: CASSFDGTSGPGEQYF.

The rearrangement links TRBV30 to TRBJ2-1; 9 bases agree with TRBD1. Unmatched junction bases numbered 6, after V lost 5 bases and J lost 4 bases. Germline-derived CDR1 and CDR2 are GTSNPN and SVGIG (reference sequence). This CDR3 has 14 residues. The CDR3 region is CAWGQGFAYNEQFF. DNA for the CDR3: TGTGCCTGGGGACAGGGGTTTGCTTACAATGAGCAGTTCTTC.

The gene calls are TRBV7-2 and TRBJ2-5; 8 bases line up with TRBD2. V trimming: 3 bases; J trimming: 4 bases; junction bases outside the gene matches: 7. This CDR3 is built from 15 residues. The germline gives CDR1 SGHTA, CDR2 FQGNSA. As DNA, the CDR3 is TGTGCCAGCAGCTTTCAGGCGGGAGGAGGAGAGACCCAGTACTTC. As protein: CASSFQAGGGETQYF.

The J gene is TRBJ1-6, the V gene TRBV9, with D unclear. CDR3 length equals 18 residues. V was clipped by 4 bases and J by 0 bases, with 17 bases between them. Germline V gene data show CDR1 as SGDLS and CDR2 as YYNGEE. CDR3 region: CASSQPFRGDSYNSPLHF. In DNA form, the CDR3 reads TGTGCCAGCAGCCAACCATTCAGAGGTGACTCCTATAATTCACCCCTCCACTTT.

The CDR3 spells CASSSYRGLSNTQYF. The CDR3 DNA sequence: TGTGCCAGCTCATCCTACAGGGGGCTCTCTAATACGCAGTATTTT. The chain carries TRBV18 and TRBJ2-3; 9 bases match TRBD1. V was pared by 5 bases and J by 7 bases, with 10 bases of the junction left unmatched. The CDR3 has 15 amino acids. Germline values: CDR1 KGHSH, CDR2 LQKENI.

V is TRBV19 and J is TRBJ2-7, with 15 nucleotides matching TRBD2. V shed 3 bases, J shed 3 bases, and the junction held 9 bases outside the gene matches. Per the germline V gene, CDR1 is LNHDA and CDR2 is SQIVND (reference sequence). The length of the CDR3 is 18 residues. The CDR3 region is CASSIGLAGGPALYEQYF. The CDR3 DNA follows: TGTGCCAGTAGTATCGGACTAGCGGGAGGGCCGGCCCTCTACGAGCAGTACTTC.

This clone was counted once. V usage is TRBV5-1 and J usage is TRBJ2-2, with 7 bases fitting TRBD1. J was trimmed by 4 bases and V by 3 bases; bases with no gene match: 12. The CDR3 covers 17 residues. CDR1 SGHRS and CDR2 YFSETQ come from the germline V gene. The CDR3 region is CASSSPDRQFLTGELFF. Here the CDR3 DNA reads TGCGCCAGCAGCTCCCCGGACAGGCAGTTTCTCACCGGGGAGCTGTTTTTT.

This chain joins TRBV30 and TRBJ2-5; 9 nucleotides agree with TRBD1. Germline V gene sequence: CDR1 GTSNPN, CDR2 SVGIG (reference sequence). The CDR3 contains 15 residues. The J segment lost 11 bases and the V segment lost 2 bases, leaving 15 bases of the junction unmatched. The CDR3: CAWSYRWTGVQEQYF. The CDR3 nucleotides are TGTGCCTGGAGTTACCGGTGGACAGGGGTTCAAGAGCAGTACTTC. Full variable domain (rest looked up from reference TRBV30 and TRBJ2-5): SQTIHQWPATLVQPVGSPLSLECTVEGTSNPNLYWYRQAAGRGLQLLFYSVGIGQISSEVPQNLSASRPQDRQFILSSKKLLLSDSGFYLCAWSYRWTGVQEQYFGPGTRLLVL.

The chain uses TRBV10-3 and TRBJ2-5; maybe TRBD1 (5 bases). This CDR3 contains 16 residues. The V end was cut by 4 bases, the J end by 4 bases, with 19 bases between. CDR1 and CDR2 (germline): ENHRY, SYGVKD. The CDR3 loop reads CAISGRGEQDRETQYF. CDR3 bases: TGTGCCATCAGTGGCCGAGGAGAACAGGACCGAGAGACCCAGTACTTC.

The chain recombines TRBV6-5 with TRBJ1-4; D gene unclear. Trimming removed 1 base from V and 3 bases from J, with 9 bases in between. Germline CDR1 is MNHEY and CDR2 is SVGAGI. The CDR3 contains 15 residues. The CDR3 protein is CASSYWRLPNEKLFF. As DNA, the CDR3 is TGTGCCAGCAGTTACTGGAGGTTACCTAATGAAAAACTGTTTTTT.

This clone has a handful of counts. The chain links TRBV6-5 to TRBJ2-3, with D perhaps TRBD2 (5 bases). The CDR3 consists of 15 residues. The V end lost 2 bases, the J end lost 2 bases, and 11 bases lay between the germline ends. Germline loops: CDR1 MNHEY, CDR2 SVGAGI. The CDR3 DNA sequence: TGTGCCAGCAGTTACGAAGTAGCGCCCACAGATACGCAGTATTTT. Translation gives CASSYEVAPTDTQYF.

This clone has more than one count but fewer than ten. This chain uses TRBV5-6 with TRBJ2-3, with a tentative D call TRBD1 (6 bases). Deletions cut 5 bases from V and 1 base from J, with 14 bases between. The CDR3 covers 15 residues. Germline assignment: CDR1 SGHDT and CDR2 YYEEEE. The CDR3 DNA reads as TGTGCCAGCAGTTCATCAGGGGCCCGCACAGATACGCAGTATTTT. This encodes CASSSSGARTDTQYF.

The CDR3 region has the DNA TGTGCCAGCAGCTTGGTTCAGGGGGAGACCCAGTACTTC. Its translation is CASSLVQGETQYF. This chain connects TRBV5-4 to TRBJ2-5; TRBD1 might be the D (6 bases). The germline gives CDR1 SGHNT, CDR2 YYREEE (reference sequence). Trimming removed 0 bases from V and 5 bases from J, with 8 bases in between. CDR3 length equals 13 residues. Drawing the rest from reference TRBV5-4 and TRBJ2-5, the complete variable domain is ETGVTQSPTHLIKTRGQQVTLRCSSQSGHNTVSWYQQALGQGPQFIFQYYREEENGRGNFPPRFSGLQFPNYSSELNVNALELDDSALYLCASSLVQGETQYFGPGTRLLVL.

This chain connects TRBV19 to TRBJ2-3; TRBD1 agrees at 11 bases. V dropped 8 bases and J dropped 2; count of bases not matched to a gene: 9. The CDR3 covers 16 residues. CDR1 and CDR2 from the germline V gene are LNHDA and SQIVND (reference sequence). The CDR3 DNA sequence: TGTGCCAGTTCCGGACAGGGGGCGAAAGCCACAGATACGCAGTATTTT. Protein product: CASSGQGAKATDTQYF.